Following are 16 T cell receptor beta chains from one sample sequenced in a study of T cell clusters in autoimmune cytopenias. TRB amplification used approximately 270 ng of peripheral blood genomic DNA. One tube held mixed TRB-A and TRB-B primer pools for touch-down PCR. TCRdb reprocessed the multiplex PCR reads; each CDR3 protein has one entry and no DNA is given. This table holds 4,000 or so distinct CDR3 sequences. This same sample was also taken into another study, of T cell repertoires in aging, cancer and after chemotherapy.

Input material: peripheral blood. The receptors come from a human donor with an autoimmune cytopenia or autoimmune hepatitis (not recorded which).

The chain joins TRBV6-5 to TRBJ1-6; TCRdb lists TRBD1, though no DNA is available to test this call. Germline V lookup: CDR1 MNHEY, CDR2 SVGAGI. The CDR3 has 15 residues. CDR3 region: CASSYSTGNNSPLHF.

The rearrangement links TRBV5-6 to TRBJ2-3. Germline CDR1 and CDR2: SGHDT and YYEEEE. The CDR3 consists of 16 residues. CDR3 region: CASSLVLLARADTQYF.

The chain recombines TRBV19 with TRBJ2-3; with no DNA, the TCRdb D assignment of TRBD1 cannot be verified. Per the germline V gene, CDR1 is LNHDA and CDR2 is SQIVND (reference sequence). The CDR3 contains 15 residues. CDR3 protein: CASREQTGGIDTQYF.

The J gene is TRBJ1-3, the V gene TRBV5-4. This CDR3 has 15 amino acids. The germline V gene encodes CDR1 SGHNT and CDR2 YYREEE (reference sequence). CDR3 amino acids: CASSLVPSSGNTIYF. Drawing the rest from reference TRBV5-4 and TRBJ1-3, the complete variable domain is ETGVTQSPTHLIKTRGQQVTLRCSSQSGHNTVSWYQQALGQGPQFIFQYYREEENGRGNFPPRFSGLQFPNYSSELNVNALELDDSALYLCASSLVPSSGNTIYFGEGSWLTVV.

According to its frequency, this clonotype is medium-sized. V usage is TRBV29-1 and J usage is TRBJ2-2; TCRdb selects TRBD1, and the lack of DNA leaves this call unchecked. CDR1 is SQVTM, CDR2 ANQGSEA, per germline. The CDR3 runs to 16 residues. The CDR3 is CSVKEGDRGAAGELFF.

The chain is built from TRBV6-1 and TRBJ2-5; the TCRdb D gene call, TRBD1, has no DNA to confirm it. Germline CDR1 reads MNHNS; CDR2 reads SASEGT. The CDR3 length is 16 residues. CDR3 loop: CASSDRDRGSWETQYF.

The CDR3 reads CASSLVGTQYF. This rearrangement joins TRBV5-6 to TRBJ2-5. Germline V gene lookup returns CDR1 SGHDT and CDR2 YYEEEE. CDR3 length: 11 amino acids.

The V call is TRBV6-1, the J call TRBJ1-6; TCRdb's D call of TRBD1 is untestable without DNA. The length of the CDR3 is 14 residues. CDR1 is MNHNS, CDR2 SASEGT, per germline. The CDR3: CASSEGTGGPPLHF.

V and J are TRBV5-6 and TRBJ2-1; the TCRdb D gene call, TRBD1, has no DNA to confirm it. Germline V gene sequence: CDR1 SGHDT, CDR2 YYEEEE. This CDR3 has 15 amino acids. The CDR3 region is CASSAGTGNNHEQFF.

This chain links TRBV12-3 or TRBV12-4 with TRBJ2-2. CDR3 length: 14 residues. This chain's CDR3 is CASSLGAATGELFF.

The chain has TRBV6-5 and TRBJ1-1; TCRdb indicates TRBD1, and absent DNA this call remains unverified. CDR1 is MNHEY and CDR2 is SVGAGI in the germline V gene. The CDR3 has 17 amino acids. This CDR3 is CASSFARTARTNTEAFF.

The V and J genes are TRBV19 and TRBJ1-6; TCRdb outputs TRBD1, but without DNA this stays unchecked. The CDR3 is 15 residues long. The V gene's germline CDR1 is LNHDA and CDR2 SQIVND (reference sequence). The CDR3 region is CASSTGGVGNSPLHF.

J is TRBJ2-1 and V is TRBV15; TCRdb gives TRBD1 as the D gene, but with no DNA this cannot be confirmed. The CDR3 is 13 residues long. Germline lookup yields CDR1 LNHNV and CDR2 YYDKDF (reference sequence). CDR3 loop: CATGAGPYNEQFF. Full variable domain (outside the CDR3, taken from reference TRBV15 and TRBJ2-1): DAMVIQNPRYQVTQFGKPVTLSCSQTLNHNVMYWYQQKSSQAPKLLFHYYDKDFNNEADTPDNFQSRRPNTSFCFLDIRSPGLGDTAMYLCATGAGPYNEQFFGPGTRLTVL.

The CDR3 sequence: CASSYSSAGYSPLHF. The rearrangement links TRBV6-6 to TRBJ1-6. The germline V gene encodes CDR1 MNHNY and CDR2 SVGAGI (reference sequence). The CDR3 is 15 amino acids.

The V call is TRBV6-5, the J call TRBJ1-3; TCRdb's D gene call, TRBD1, goes unchecked for lack of DNA. The CDR3 is 16 amino acids. Germline CDR1 MNHEY, CDR2 SVGAGI. The CDR3: CASRLDRASSGNTIYF.

Measured by frequency, this clonotype is medium-sized (0.01 to 0.1%). The rearrangement links TRBV29-1 to TRBJ1-1. The CDR3 covers 12 residues. Germline V lookup: CDR1 SQVTM, CDR2 ANQGSEA. CDR3 residues: CSVVHQNTEAFF.